This T cell receptor (beta chain) is from a study of lymphopenia after photon versus proton radiotherapy. The study's findings and limits: Larger post-nadir TCR diversity loss correlated inversely with survival in deceased patients. Proton therapy kept repertoires fairly stable, unlike photons, which gained effector/memory cells.

Notes on this clone: What it recognizes is unknown.

Measured with immunoSEQ multiplex PCR; TCRdb has only the in-frame clones, and not every one. Among approximately 31,000 clones, 84% were seen once, and the ten largest hold roughly 15%. The receptor comes from a woman aged 70-85 years with pancreatic cancer. The sequences come from peripheral blood, collected from a patient treated with proton-based radiotherapy.

CDR3 sequence reads: CASSLPNTGELFF. CDR3 in DNA: TGTGCCAGCAGCCTTCCAAACACCGGGGAGCTGTTTTTT. The chain combines TRBV7-3 with TRBJ2-2, with no clear D. Trimming removed 5 bases at V and 2 bases at J, with 6 bases between. Per germline, CDR1 SGHTA and CDR2 FQGTGA. The CDR3 runs 13 residues.